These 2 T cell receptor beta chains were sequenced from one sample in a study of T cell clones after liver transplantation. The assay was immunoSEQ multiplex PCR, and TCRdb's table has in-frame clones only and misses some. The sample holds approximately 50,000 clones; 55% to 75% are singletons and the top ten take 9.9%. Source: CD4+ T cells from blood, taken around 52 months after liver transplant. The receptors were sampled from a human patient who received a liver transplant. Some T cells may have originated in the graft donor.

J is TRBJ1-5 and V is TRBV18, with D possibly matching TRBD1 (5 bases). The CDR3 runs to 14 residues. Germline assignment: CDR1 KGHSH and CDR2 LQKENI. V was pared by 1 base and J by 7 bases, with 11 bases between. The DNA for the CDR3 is TGTGCCAGCTCACCACAGGGGCAGGGACAGCCCCAGCATTTT. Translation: CASSPQGQGQPQHF.

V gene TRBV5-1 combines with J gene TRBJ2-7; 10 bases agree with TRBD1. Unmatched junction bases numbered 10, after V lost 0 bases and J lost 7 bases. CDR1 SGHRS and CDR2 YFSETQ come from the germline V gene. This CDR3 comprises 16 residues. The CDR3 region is CASSLASGTGEREQYF. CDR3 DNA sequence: TGCGCCAGCAGCTTGGCGTCCGGGACAGGGGAAAGAGAGCAGTACTTC. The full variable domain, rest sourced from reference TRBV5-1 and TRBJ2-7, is KAGVTQTPRYLIKTRGQQVTLSCSPISGHRSVSWYQQTPGQGLQFLFEYFSETQRNKGNFPGRFSGRQFSNSRSEMNVSTLELGDSALYLCASSLASGTGEREQYFGPGTRLTVT.